This TCR beta chain appears in the sequencing data of a study of siplizumab effects on memory and regulatory T cells. Some clones are missing from TCRdb's copy, which holds only in-frame ones; the method was immunoSEQ multiplex PCR. The data show over 95,000 clones, 90% to 95% seen once. Germline loops: CDR1 MNHNS, CDR2 SASEGT. The CDR3 totals 15 residues. V lost 5 bases, J lost 0 bases, and 4 bases stayed unmatched. The V and J genes are TRBV6-1 and TRBJ2-7; 10 bases are shared with TRBD1. The sample comprised non-Treg CD4+ T cells sorted from blood. The clonotype originates from a human donor in good health. CDR3 nucleotides: TGTGCCAGCAGTCCAGACAGGGGGCGCTCCTACGAGCAGTACTTC. The encoded protein is CASSPDRGRSYEQYF.